The TCR beta chain described here comes from a study of graft-versus-host responses after intestinal transplantation (dated by TCRdb to the early 2020s). Context from the whole study: Multivisceral, liver-intestinal, or isolated intestinal transplants were received by the recipients. Anti-thymocyte globulin induction was given to all recipients, followed by maintenance tacrolimus and steroids for two to three years. Bulk TCR-beta CDR3 sequencing was used to track graft-versus-host and host-versus-graft alloreactive T cell clones in the graft, circulation and bone marrow after intestinal transplantation. To identify alloreactive clones, pre-transplant mixed lymphocyte reaction products were sequenced and then compared with unstimulated pre-transplant donor and recipient T cells. The cohort enrolled about two dozen intestinal transplant recipients, one of whom was a retransplant, and a few patients without pretransplant specimens were excluded. A peak of at least 4% donor T cells among recipient peripheral blood mononuclear cells was the definition used for donor T cell macrochimerism. Rather than going through the commercial service, samples from a few later patients were sequenced in-house on an Illumina MiSeq and processed with MiXCR. Here is what the overall study found, with its caveats: The conclusions were limited by the relatively low number and heterogeneity of the intestinal transplant patients. In patients with donor T cell macrochimerism, the allografts had high GvH to HvG T cell clonal ratios. Early after transplant, peak levels of circulating GvH clones were found to be associated with declines in HvG clones. GvH clones turned up in recipient bone marrow, with some appearing earlier in ileal mucosa or blood, a pattern consistent with an intestinal mucosal origin.

Note on this clone: Its antigen specificity is not known. No clone much larger than this one lies a single base away; base qualities are absent.

What the time point label conveys for this sample: cells obtained before transplantation from donor or recipient. CD3+CD4+ and CD3+CD8+ populations were FACS-sorted from unstimulated pre-transplant donor and recipient cells taken from spleen or lymph nodes. From cysteine to phenylalanine, the CDR3 is 12 amino acids long. Only CDR3 DNA is held: 36 bases, read in frame from base 1. The V and J ends are trimmed by 5 bases and 9 bases, leaving 11 bases between them. The germline V gene (reference sequence) provides CDR1 MNHEY and CDR2 SMNVEV. The library was generated by the immunoSEQ multiplex PCR assay. In most patients, genomic DNA was isolated using the Qiagen DNeasy Blood and Tissue Kit and sent frozen to Adaptive Biotechnologies for TCR sequencing. For most patients, genomic DNA was subjected to high-throughput TCR-beta CDR3 sequencing by Adaptive Biotechnologies. On the authors' methods: Adaptive's ImmunoSEQ software supplied the TCR sequencing data for about 18 patients, while MiXCR and VDJtools were used to process three other patients. To correct CD4 versus CD8 sorting errors, any sequence found in both subsets at a frequency ratio below 5:1 was removed. CDR3 nucleotide sequences shared between donor and recipient were removed because their origin could not be assigned. To count as alloreactive, a clone needed at least 2-fold expansion over unstimulated cells and a minimum CFSE-low frequency of 0.002% (template counts) or 0.001% (read counts). Clones detected in sequenced pre-transplant spleen, lymph node, or MLR CFSE-low populations of the donor or recipient were defined as mappable. The cumulative frequency of alloreactive clones was calculated as a percentage of all sequences, weighted by copy number. What TCRdb holds here is the immuneACCESS table cut down to in-frame rearrangements. Part of the clones is not present; checked against another copy, under half of the missing clones reflect an unresolved V gene, and the others are unexplained. V, J and clone size derive from that table, while D and trimming were established from the DNA sequence. For this sample the table gives tens of thousands of clones, of which 70% to 90% were detected only once. Nearly 2.5% of the sample comes from the top ten.

The rearrangement combines TRBV27 with TRBJ2-1, and perhaps TRBD2 as D gene, on 7 matching bases. This material consisted of unstimulated CD8+ T cells sorted from spleen or lymph node cells, taken before intestinal transplant. This clonotype was obtained from a human donor who received an intestinal transplant. The nucleotides are TGTGCCAGCAGTAGGGGGGGCTTTGAGCAGTTCTTC. This is translated as CASSRGGFEQFF.